Presented here are 14 T cell receptor beta chains from one specimen sequenced in a study of spatial heterogeneity in lung cancer. Each CDR3 protein gets one entry after TCRdb re-called the 5' RACE reads with MiXCR. The table has more than 50,000 distinct CDR3 sequences, about 7% seen once; the top ten hold about 2.6%. As for time point: sample taken at primary tumor resection. No cells were sorted before sequencing. The whole RNA sequenced was extracted from tumor, nontumor lung or frozen PBMC. The sample here was PBMCs, taken at surgery. Receptors were obtained from a female donor with early-stage non-small cell lung cancer.

This clonotype appeared a few times. The V call is TRBV7-9, the J call TRBJ2-1; 9 positions match TRBD1. V shed 7 bases and J 8 bases; nucleotides not matched to a gene: 6. CDR1 SEHNR and CDR2 FQNEAQ come from the germline V gene (reference sequence). This CDR3 comprises 13 residues. The CDR3 sequence: CASKGTGTDEQFF. In DNA form, the CDR3 reads TGTGCCAGCAAGGGGACAGGGACCGATGAGCAGTTCTTC.

This clonotype was observed many times. The chain is built from TRBV30 and TRBJ2-7; the D call may be TRBD1 or TRBD2 (5 bases each). This CDR3 spans 15 amino acids. Germline V gene sequence: CDR1 GTSNPN, CDR2 SVGIG (reference sequence). V was pared by 5 bases and J by 7 bases, with 24 bases between. CDR3 bases: TGTGCCTGGTCAAACCCCGGGACGGCCCGCTGGGAGCAGTACTTC. It codes for CAWSNPGTARWEQYF.

This clonotype has a count of ten or more. The chain links TRBV7-9 to TRBJ2-5; D not certain. V was shortened by 1 base and J by 5 bases, with 14 bases between the two germline ends. Germline V gene data show CDR1 as SEHNR and CDR2 as FQNEAQ (reference sequence). The CDR3 consists of 15 residues. The CDR3 DNA reads as TGTGCCAGCAGCTTAGTAACTGGGGTAGATGAGACCCAGTACTTC. It is translated as CASSLVTGVDETQYF.

In this sample, this clonotype turned up many times. This chain joins TRBV2 and TRBJ2-3; 9 nucleotides line up with TRBD1. J was trimmed by 5 bases and V by 8 bases; bases with no gene match: 11. CDR1 is SNHLY, CDR2 FYNNEI, per germline. There are 15 residues in the CDR3. CDR3 coding DNA: TGTGCCAGCTCGACAGGGGGAGGCCACATAGATACGCAGTATTTT. Translating it yields CASSTGGGHIDTQYF. Full variable domain (rest looked up from reference TRBV2 and TRBJ2-3): EPEVTQTPSHQVTQMGQEVILRCVPISNHLYFYWYRQILGQKVEFLVSFYNNEISEKSEIFDDQFSVERPDGSNFTLKIRSTKLEDSAMYFCASSTGGGHIDTQYFGPGTRLTVL.

This clonotype turned up a few times. The chain recombines TRBV9 with TRBJ2-7; 11 bases fit TRBD2. Looked up from germline, CDR1 is SGDLS and CDR2 is YYNGEE. V trimming: 4 bases; J trimming: 3 bases; junction bases outside the gene matches: 12. The CDR3 contains 17 residues. The CDR3 bases are TGTGCCAGCAGCAGAGGGGATGGGACTAGCGGTAGCTACGAGCAGTACTTC. This translates into CASSRGDGTSGSYEQYF.

Ten or more counts support this clonotype. The CDR3 is CASSSPSGGPGELFF. In nucleotides, the CDR3 is TGTGCCAGCAGTTCCCCTAGCGGGGGGCCCGGGGAGCTGTTTTTT. The genes are TRBV6-2 or TRBV6-3 and TRBJ2-2; TRBD2 agrees at 11 bases. Trimming took 4 bases from V and 6 from J; bases not matched to a gene: 4. The CDR3 has 15 residues. CDR1 MNHEY and CDR2 SVGEGT come from the germline V gene.

Ten or more counts support this clonotype. The chain recombines TRBV3-1 with TRBJ2-7; D is ambiguous. The CDR3 length is 11 residues. Germline values: CDR1 LGHDT, CDR2 YNNKEL (reference sequence). V gave up 3 bases and J gave up 7 bases, with 7 bases separating them. The chain's CDR3 is CASSQMSEQYF. CDR3 nucleotides: TGTGCCAGCAGCCAGATGAGTGAGCAGTACTTC.

At least ten counts were recorded for this clonotype. This sequence joins TRBV29-1 and TRBJ2-1, with D uncertain. Germline loops: CDR1 SQVTM, CDR2 ANQGSEA. V lost 4 bases, J lost 7 bases, and 11 bases lay in between. The CDR3 consists of 12 residues. The CDR3: CSVAMGRNEQFF. For the CDR3, the DNA is TGCAGCGTTGCTATGGGCAGGAATGAGCAGTTCTTC.

This clonotype appeared many times. The chain combines TRBV7-2 with TRBJ1-1; no definite D call. Per germline, CDR1 SGHTA and CDR2 FQGNSA. This CDR3 has 13 residues. Trimming took off 3 bases at V and 1 base at J, with 6 bases between the two ends. The CDR3 DNA sequence: TGTGCCAGCAGCTTCCTCCAGAACACTGAAGCTTTCTTT. This gives the protein CASSFLQNTEAFF.

This clonotype has at least ten counts. The chain is built from TRBV19 and TRBJ1-1, with D possibly being TRBD1 (6 bases). The CDR3 length is 13 residues. V dropped 7 bases and J dropped 1 base, with 10 bases sitting between them. Germline V CDR1 and CDR2: LNHDA, SQIVND (reference sequence). Here the CDR3 reads CASTDRPNTEAFF. CDR3 nucleotide sequence: TGTGCCAGTACCGACAGGCCGAACACTGAAGCTTTCTTT. The variable domain in full, completed from reference TRBV19 and TRBJ1-1, reads DGGITQSPKYLFRKEGQNVTLSCEQNLNHDAMYWYRQDPGQGLRLIYYSQIVNDFQKGDIAEGYSVSREKKESFPLTVTSAQKNPTAFYLCASTDRPNTEAFFGQGTRLTVV.

This clonotype came up a few times. The V call is TRBV28, the J call TRBJ1-6; TRBD1 matches 8 bases. Germline V gene sequence: CDR1 MDHEN, CDR2 SYDVKM. J gave up 6 bases and V 3 bases, and 1 base lay outside the gene matches. The CDR3 loop spans 14 amino acids. This CDR3 reads CASSLGQANSPLHF. The CDR3 DNA reads as TGTGCCAGCAGTTTGGGACAGGCTAATTCACCCCTCCACTTT.

This clonotype was counted many times. The CDR3 sequence is CASRPSVGTVNTGELFF. DNA of the CDR3: TGTGCCAGCAGACCGTCGGTGGGGACCGTGAACACCGGGGAGCTGTTTTTT. The rearrangement joins TRBV6-5 to TRBJ2-2; D tentatively fits TRBD1 or TRBD2 (5 bases each). This CDR3 region has 17 residues. Germline V lookup: CDR1 MNHEY, CDR2 SVGAGI. Trimming stripped 6 bases from V and 1 base from J, with 18 bases between.

This clonotype was observed at least ten times. V is TRBV5-1 and J is TRBJ1-2, with 9 bases that match TRBD1. The V gene's germline CDR1 is SGHRS and CDR2 YFSETQ. This CDR3 has 13 amino acids. Trimming cost V 3 bases and J 8 bases; bases outside gene matches: 5. CDR3 nucleotides: TGCGCCAGCAGCTGGGACAGGGTCGGCGGCTACACCTTC. It specifies CASSWDRVGGYTF.

This clonotype was observed at least ten times. The rearrangement uses TRBV19 and TRBJ2-1; D gene uncertain. V lost 5 bases and J lost 8, with 19 bases in between. The CDR3 sequence is 15 residues long. Germline CDR1 is LNHDA and CDR2 is SQIVND (reference sequence). The CDR3 coding sequence is TGTGCCAGTAGTGCTACCGATTTAATCACATATGAGCAGTTCTTC. Amino acid sequence: CASSATDLITYEQFF.